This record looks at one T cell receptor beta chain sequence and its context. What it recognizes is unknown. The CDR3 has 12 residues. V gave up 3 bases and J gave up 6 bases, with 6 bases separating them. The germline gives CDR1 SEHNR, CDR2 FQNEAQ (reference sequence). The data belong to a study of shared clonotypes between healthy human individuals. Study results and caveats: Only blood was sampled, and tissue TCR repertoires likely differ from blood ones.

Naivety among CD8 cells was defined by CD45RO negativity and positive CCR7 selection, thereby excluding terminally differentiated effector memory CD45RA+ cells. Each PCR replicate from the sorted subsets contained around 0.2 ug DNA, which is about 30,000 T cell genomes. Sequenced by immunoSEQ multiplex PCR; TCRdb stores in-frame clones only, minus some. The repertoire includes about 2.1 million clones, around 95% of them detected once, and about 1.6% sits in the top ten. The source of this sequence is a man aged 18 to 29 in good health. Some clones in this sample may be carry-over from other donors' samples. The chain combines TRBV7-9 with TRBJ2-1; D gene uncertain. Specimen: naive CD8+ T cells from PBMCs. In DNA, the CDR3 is TGTGCCAGCAGCTTCAGCCCCAATGAGCAGTTCTTC. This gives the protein CASSFSPNEQFF.